This T cell receptor (beta chain) was profiled in a study of blood T cell repertoires in COVID-19. Overall study context: Samples came from the United States, Italy and Spain, spanning acute and convalescent COVID-19. T cells, B-cell-depleted T cells, or PBMCs supplied cDNA or gDNA.

As handled by the study authors: Amplified reference gene primers provided the basis for estimating nucleated cell counts. Clones were read by immunoSEQ multiplex PCR, and TCRdb kept only the in-frame ones, dropping some. For V, J and clone size, that table is used; D and trimming come from the DNA. The repertoire holds roughly 200,000 clones, 80% to 90% seen once, with approximately 6.2% in the top ten. Sequenced: peripheral blood. This TCR was sampled from a man aged 60 to 75 who had recovered from COVID-19.

CDR3 nucleotides: TGTGCCTGGAGTGTATCAGGGGTGAATGGCTACACCTTC. Translation gives CAWSVSGVNGYTF. The chain combines TRBV30 with TRBJ1-2, with D tentatively TRBD1 (6 bases). The V gene's germline CDR1 is GTSNPN and CDR2 SVGIG (reference sequence). Trimming cost V 0 bases and J 6 bases, with 11 bases left between them. The length of the CDR3 is 13 residues.